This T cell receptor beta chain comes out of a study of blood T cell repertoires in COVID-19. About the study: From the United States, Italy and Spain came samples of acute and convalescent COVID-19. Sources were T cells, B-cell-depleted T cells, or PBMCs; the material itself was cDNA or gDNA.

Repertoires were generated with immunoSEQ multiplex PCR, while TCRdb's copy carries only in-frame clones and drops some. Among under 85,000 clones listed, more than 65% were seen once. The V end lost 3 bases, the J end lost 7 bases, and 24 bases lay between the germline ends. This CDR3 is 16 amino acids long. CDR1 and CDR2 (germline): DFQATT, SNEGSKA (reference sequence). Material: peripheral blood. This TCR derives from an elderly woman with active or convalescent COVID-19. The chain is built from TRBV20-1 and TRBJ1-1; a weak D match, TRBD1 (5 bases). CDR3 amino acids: CSASSGTLDRRGEAFF. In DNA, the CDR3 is TGCAGTGCTAGTTCGGGGACTCTCGACAGAAGGGGTGAAGCTTTCTTT.